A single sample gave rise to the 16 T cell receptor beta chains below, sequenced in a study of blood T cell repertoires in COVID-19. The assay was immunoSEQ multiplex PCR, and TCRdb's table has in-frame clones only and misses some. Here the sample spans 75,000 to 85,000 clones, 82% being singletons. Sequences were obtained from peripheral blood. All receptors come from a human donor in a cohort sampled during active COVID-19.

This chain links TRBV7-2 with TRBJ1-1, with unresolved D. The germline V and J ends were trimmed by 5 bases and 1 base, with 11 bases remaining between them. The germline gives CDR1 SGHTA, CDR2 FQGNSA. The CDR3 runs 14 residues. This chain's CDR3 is CASSPREENTEAFF. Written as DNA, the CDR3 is TGTGCCAGCAGCCCCCGGGAGGAGAACACTGAAGCTTTCTTT.

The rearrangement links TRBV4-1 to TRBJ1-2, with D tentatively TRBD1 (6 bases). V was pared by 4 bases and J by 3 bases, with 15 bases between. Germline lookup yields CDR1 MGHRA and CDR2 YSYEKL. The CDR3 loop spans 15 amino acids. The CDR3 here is CASSPYRENYYGYTF. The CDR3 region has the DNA TGCGCCAGCAGCCCGTACAGGGAAAATTACTATGGCTACACCTTC.

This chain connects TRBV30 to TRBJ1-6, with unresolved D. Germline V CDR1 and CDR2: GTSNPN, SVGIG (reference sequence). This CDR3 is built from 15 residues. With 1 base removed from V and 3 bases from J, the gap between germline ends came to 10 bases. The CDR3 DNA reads TGTGCCTGGAGTGAAGCGGACGGCTATAATTCACCCCTCCACTTT. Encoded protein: CAWSEADGYNSPLHF.

The CDR3 reads CASSRRQGHGPQDGYTF. The CDR3 DNA follows: TGTGCCAGCAGCAGAAGGCAGGGCCACGGACCCCAAGATGGCTACACCTTC. V and J are TRBV5-5 and TRBJ1-2; possibly TRBD1 for D (5 bases). The ends were cut back, 4 bases at V and 6 bases at J, with 25 bases in the middle. Per the germline V gene, CDR1 is SGHKS and CDR2 is YYEKEE (reference sequence). The CDR3 has 17 residues.

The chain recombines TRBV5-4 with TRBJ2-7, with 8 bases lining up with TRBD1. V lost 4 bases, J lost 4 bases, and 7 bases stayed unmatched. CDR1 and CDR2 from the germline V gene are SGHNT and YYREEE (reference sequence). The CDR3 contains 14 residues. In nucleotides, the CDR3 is TGTGCCAGCAGCGTGGGACAGGATTCATACGAGCAGTACTTC. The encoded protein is CASSVGQDSYEQYF.

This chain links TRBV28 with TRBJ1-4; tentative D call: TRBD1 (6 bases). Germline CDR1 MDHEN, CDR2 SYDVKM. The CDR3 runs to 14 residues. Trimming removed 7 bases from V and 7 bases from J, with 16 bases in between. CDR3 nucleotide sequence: TGTGCCAGCACGTTACAGGGAGGGAGTGAAAAACTGTTTTTT. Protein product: CASTLQGGSEKLFF.

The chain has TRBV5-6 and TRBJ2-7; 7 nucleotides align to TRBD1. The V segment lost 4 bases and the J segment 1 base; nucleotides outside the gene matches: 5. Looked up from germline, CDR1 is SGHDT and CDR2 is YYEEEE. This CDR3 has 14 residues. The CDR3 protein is CASSDYRGSYEQYF. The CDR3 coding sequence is TGTGCCAGCAGCGATTACAGGGGTTCCTACGAGCAGTACTTC.

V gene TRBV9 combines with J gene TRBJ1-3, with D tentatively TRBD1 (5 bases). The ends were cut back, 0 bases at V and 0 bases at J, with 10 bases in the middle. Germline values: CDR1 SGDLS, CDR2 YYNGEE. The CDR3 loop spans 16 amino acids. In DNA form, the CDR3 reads TGTGCCAGCAGCGTAGGGGGACTGGGCTCTGGAAACACCATATATTTT. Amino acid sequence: CASSVGGLGSGNTIYF.

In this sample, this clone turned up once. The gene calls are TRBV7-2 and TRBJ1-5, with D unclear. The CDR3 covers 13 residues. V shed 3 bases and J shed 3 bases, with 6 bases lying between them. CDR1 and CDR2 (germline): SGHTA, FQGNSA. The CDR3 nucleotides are TGTGCCAGCAGCTTGCTAGACAATCAGCCCCAGCATTTT. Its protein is CASSLLDNQPQHF.

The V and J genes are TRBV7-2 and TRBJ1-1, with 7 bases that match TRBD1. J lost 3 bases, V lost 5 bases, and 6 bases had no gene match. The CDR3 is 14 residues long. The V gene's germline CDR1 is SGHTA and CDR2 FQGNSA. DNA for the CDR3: TGTGCCAGCAGCCCCCCAGGGGGGTACACTGAAGCTTTCTTT. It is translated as CASSPPGGYTEAFF.

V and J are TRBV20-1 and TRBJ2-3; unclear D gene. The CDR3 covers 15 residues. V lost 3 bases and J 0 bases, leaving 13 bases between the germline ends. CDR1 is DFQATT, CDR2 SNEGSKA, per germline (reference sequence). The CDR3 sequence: CSASDPARSTDTQYF. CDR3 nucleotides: TGCAGTGCTAGTGACCCGGCCAGGAGCACAGATACGCAGTATTTT.

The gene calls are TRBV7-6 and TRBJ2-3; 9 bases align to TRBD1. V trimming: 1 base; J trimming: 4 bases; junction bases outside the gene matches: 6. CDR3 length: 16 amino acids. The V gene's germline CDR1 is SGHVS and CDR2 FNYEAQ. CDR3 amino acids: CASSLVDRGVPDTQYF. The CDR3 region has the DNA TGTGCCAGCAGCTTAGTGGACAGGGGTGTACCAGATACGCAGTATTTT.

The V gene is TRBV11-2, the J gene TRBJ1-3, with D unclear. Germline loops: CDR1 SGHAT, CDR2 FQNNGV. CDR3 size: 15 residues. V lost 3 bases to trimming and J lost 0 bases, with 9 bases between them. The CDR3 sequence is CASSFYSLSGNTIYF. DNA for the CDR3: TGTGCCAGCAGCTTTTATAGTCTCTCTGGAAACACCATATATTTT.

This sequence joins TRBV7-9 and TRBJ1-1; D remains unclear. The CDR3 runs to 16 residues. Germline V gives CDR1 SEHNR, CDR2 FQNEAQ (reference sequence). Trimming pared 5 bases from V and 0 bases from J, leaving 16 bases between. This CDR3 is CASSVLGPGMNTEAFF. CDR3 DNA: TGTGCCAGCAGCGTCCTAGGACCGGGGATGAACACTGAAGCTTTCTTT.

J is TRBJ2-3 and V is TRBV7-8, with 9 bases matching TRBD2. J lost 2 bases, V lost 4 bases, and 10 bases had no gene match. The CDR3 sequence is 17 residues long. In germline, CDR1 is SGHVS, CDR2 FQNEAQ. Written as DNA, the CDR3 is TGTGCCAGCAGCTACATAAGTGGCGGGGGGGCCACAGATACGCAGTATTTT. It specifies CASSYISGGGATDTQYF.

CDR3 loop: CASSIGGTGEETQYF. Written as DNA, the CDR3 is TGTGCCAGTAGTATAGGAGGAACGGGGGAAGAGACCCAGTACTTC. This sequence joins TRBV19 and TRBJ2-5, with D possibly TRBD2 on 6 matching bases. This CDR3 has 15 amino acids. The V end lost 1 base, the J end lost 3 bases, and 12 bases lay between the germline ends. The germline gives CDR1 LNHDA, CDR2 SQIVND (reference sequence).